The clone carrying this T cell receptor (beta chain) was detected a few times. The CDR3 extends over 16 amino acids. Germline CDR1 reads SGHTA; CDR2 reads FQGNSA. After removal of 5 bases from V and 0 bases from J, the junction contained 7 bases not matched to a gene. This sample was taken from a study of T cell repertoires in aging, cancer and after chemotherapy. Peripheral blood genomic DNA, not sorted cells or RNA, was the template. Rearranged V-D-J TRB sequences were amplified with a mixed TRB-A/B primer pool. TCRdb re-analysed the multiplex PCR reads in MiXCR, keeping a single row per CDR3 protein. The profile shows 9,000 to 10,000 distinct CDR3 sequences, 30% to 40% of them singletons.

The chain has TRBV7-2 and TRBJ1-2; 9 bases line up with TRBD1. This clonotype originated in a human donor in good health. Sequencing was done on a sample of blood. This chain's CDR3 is CASSPRGTGSNYGYTF. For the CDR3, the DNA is TGTGCCAGCAGCCCCCGGGGGACAGGGTCTAACTATGGCTACACCTTC.